This entry features one T cell receptor beta chain sequence. Its antigen is still unknown. An immunoSEQ assay, version v3.0, was performed at survey level. Assay: immunoSEQ multiplex PCR; the TCRdb copy retains only in-frame clones and omits some. Of approximately 20,000 clones listed, less than 80% are singletons. These data are taken from a study of long-term antiretroviral therapy in people with HIV. V lost 1 base, J lost 5 bases, and 7 bases lay in between. CDR3 length: 13 residues. Per the germline V gene, CDR1 is SEHNR and CDR2 is FQNEAQ (reference sequence). Notes on the study in general: The study found narrower CDR3 length ranges in HIV repertoires than in controls. Although diversity increased after ART, it remained lower than in transplant donor controls. Viral resistance, ART adherence and therapy changes all lacked available data.

The sample in question was unsorted PBMCs, obtained 4.1 years after starting antiretroviral therapy. This TCR derives from a woman aged 35 to 49 with HIV. The chain carries TRBV7-9 and TRBJ2-3; D is uncertain. This CDR3 is CASSLVGRDTQYF. The CDR3, as DNA: TGTGCCAGCAGCTTAGTCGGACGAGATACGCAGTATTTT.